This TCR beta chain was profiled in a study of human T cells and chemical hapten exposure. V shed 5 bases, J shed 2 bases, and the junction held 5 bases outside the gene matches. Germline-derived CDR1 and CDR2 are SQVTM and ANQGSEA. There are 14 residues in the CDR3. TCRdb re-called the RACE reads with MiXCR, one entry per CDR3 protein. The profile shows 300,000 to 450,000 distinct CDR3 sequences, more than 4.5% of them singletons. The time point: patch test 1, 2 weeks after DPC sensitization. The sample's treatment: therapeutic diphenylcyclopropenone sensitization with weekly scalp DPC. V gene TRBV29-1 combines with J gene TRBJ1-5; 8 nucleotides agree with TRBD1. Sequencing used whole blood, obtained in connection with sensitization to the hapten diphenylcyclopropenone (DPC). This clonotype was sampled from a woman between 50 and 59 years old with alopecia areata. Some clones in this sample may be carry-over from other donors' samples. In DNA form, the CDR3 reads TGCAGCGTTTCAGGGGGCGAAGGCAATCAGCCCCAGCATTTT. This codes for CSVSGGEGNQPQHF.